These 5 T cell receptor beta chains share one sample of origin, sequenced in a study of T cells after yellow fever vaccination. MiXCR was run by TCRdb on the 5' RACE reads, yielding one entry per CDR3 protein. Among under 700,000 distinct CDR3 sequences listed, roughly a sixth were seen once. Sequenced here: PBMCs, sampled about 5 days after the first yellow fever vaccination. These receptors came from a man aged 18-30 years who received the YFV17D yellow fever vaccine.

The chain employs TRBV6-1 and TRBJ1-1, with D uncertain. CDR1 and CDR2 from the germline V gene are MNHNS and SASEGT. V was cut by 4 bases and J by 1 base, with 13 bases left in between. CDR3 length: 15 amino acids. The CDR3 sequence: CASSGSLTPNTEAFF. The CDR3 nucleotides are TGTGCCAGCAGTGGGTCTCTTACACCGAACACTGAAGCTTTCTTT.

This clonotype was detected a few times. The chain links TRBV18 to TRBJ1-5; unclear D gene. Trimming left V 0 bases short and J 5 bases short, with 11 bases between. Germline CDR1 is KGHSH and CDR2 is LQKENI. The CDR3 is 15 residues long. For the CDR3, the DNA is TGTGCCAGCTCACCACCGGGCGGGCTTGATCAGCCCCAGCATTTT. Translation: CASSPPGGLDQPQHF.

This clonotype was found a few times. The J gene is TRBJ1-2, the V gene TRBV29-1; D is possibly TRBD1 (5 bases). Germline CDR1 reads SQVTM; CDR2 reads ANQGSEA. Trimming took off 7 bases at V and 1 base at J, with 7 bases between the two ends. The CDR3 is 11 residues long. The CDR3 reads CSATVNYGYTF. CDR3 nucleotide sequence: TGCAGCGCGACAGTTAACTATGGCTACACCTTC.

The chain carries TRBV29-1 and TRBJ2-1, with D uncertain. The CDR3 has 10 amino acids. V dropped 8 bases and J dropped 5 bases, with 7 bases sitting between them. CDR1 is SQVTM and CDR2 is ANQGSEA in the germline V gene. The CDR3 loop is CSIRNNEQFF. CDR3 DNA: TGCAGCATCCGAAACAATGAGCAGTTCTTC.

V and J are TRBV12-3 or TRBV12-4 and TRBJ1-1; D is unresolved. V lost 2 bases and J lost 2, with 3 bases in between. The CDR3 is 12 residues long. DNA for the CDR3: TGTGCCAGCAGTTTACACAACACTGAAGCTTTCTTT. Residues: CASSLHNTEAFF.